The 5 T cell receptor beta chains in this list originate from one sample, sequenced in a study of OX40 agonist ivuxolimab in advanced cancers. Profiled with immunoSEQ multiplex PCR; TCRdb holds only in-frame clones, not every one. The sample records 50,000 to 75,000 clones, around 88% being singletons. The sequences come from CD4+ or CD8+ T cells sorted from blood, collected in a trial of the OX40 agonist ivuxolimab. Receptors originate from an adult with an advanced solid tumor such as melanoma, head and neck, liver or kidney cancer.

This chain connects TRBV2 to TRBJ2-5, with unresolved D. V dropped 6 bases and J dropped 0 bases, with 11 bases sitting between them. The CDR3 covers 14 residues. Germline V gene lookup returns CDR1 SNHLY and CDR2 FYNNEI. CDR3 protein: CASSRDWNQETQYF. The CDR3 DNA reads TGTGCCAGCAGCCGAGACTGGAACCAAGAGACCCAGTACTTC.

The J gene is TRBJ1-4, the V gene TRBV7-9; 9 bases agree with TRBD1. CDR3 size: 15 residues. Germline V gene lookup returns CDR1 SEHNR and CDR2 FQNEAQ (reference sequence). Unmatched junction bases numbered 7, after V lost 5 bases and J lost 6 bases. CDR3 loop: CASSTRTGVYEKLFF. The CDR3 nucleotides are TGTGCCAGCAGCACCCGGACAGGGGTGTATGAAAAACTGTTTTTT.

The chain recombines TRBV19 with TRBJ2-7; D gene unclear. The CDR3 has 13 amino acids. Germline V gives CDR1 LNHDA, CDR2 SQIVND (reference sequence). Between the trimmed V and J ends, which lost 5 bases and 2 bases, there was a span of 10 bases. CDR3: CASSLQAAYEQYF. The DNA of the CDR3 is TGTGCCAGTAGTCTCCAGGCAGCCTACGAGCAGTACTTC.

As for this clone: At one end the junction does not follow the germline gene, possibly because of a read error. At the DNA level, this CDR3 is encoded by other sequences in the same sample as well. The J gene is TRBJ2-5, the V gene TRBV6-5; D ambiguous. This CDR3 is built from 14 residues. CDR1 and CDR2 from the germline V gene are MNHEY and SVGAGI. CDR3 residues: CASSYSSPKGTQYF. CDR3 in DNA: TGTGCCAGTAGTTACTCGAGCCCTAAAGGCACCCAGTACTTC.

This clone was recorded only once. This rearrangement joins TRBV28 to TRBJ1-2, with D possibly being TRBD1 (5 bases). Germline V lookup: CDR1 MDHEN, CDR2 SYDVKM. The CDR3 covers 13 residues. V gave up 4 bases and J gave up 6 bases, with 12 bases separating them. CDR3 amino acids: CASSSFLTDGYTF. The DNA for the CDR3 is TGTGCCAGCAGTTCCTTTTTGACAGATGGCTACACCTTC.